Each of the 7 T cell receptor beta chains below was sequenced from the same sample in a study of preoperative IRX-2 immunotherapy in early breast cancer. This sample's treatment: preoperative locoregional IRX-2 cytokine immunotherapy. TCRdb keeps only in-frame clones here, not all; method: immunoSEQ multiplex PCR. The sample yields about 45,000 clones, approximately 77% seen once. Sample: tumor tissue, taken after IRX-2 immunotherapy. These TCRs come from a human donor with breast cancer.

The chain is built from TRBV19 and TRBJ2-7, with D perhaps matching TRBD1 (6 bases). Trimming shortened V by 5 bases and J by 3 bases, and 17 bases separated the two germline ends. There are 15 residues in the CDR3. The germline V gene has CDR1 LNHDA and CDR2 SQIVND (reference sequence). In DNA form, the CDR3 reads TGTGCCAGTAGTTGGGGGCCAGGATCCGACTACGAGCAGTACTTC. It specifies CASSWGPGSDYEQYF. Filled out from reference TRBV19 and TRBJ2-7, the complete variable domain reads DGGITQSPKYLFRKEGQNVTLSCEQNLNHDAMYWYRQDPGQGLRLIYYSQIVNDFQKGDIAEGYSVSREKKESFPLTVTSAQKNPTAFYLCASSWGPGSDYEQYFGPGTRLTVT.

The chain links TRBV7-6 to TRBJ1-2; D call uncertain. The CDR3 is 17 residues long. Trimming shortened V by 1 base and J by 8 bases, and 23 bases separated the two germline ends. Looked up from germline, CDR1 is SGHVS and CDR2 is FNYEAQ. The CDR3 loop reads CASSLGDTQSLISGYTF. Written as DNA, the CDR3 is TGTGCCAGCAGCTTAGGAGATACACAGAGCCTAATCTCGGGCTACACCTTC.

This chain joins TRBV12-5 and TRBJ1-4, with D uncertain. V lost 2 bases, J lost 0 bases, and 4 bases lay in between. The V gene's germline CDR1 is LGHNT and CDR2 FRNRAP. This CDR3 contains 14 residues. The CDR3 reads CASGLTTTNEKLFF. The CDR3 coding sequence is TGTGCTAGTGGTTTGACGACAACTAATGAAAAACTGTTTTTT.

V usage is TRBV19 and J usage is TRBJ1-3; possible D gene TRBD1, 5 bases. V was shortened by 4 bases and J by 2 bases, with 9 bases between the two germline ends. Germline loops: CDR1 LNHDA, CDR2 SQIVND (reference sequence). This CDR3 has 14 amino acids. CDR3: CASSTRGPGNTIYF. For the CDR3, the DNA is TGTGCCAGTAGTACCCGGGGCCCTGGAAACACCATATATTTT.

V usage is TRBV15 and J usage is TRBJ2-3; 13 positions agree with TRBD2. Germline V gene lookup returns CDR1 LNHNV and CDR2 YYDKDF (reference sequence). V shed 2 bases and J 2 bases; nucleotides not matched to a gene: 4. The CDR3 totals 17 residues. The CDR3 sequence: CATSRRGTSGVTDTQYF. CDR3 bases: TGTGCCACCAGCAGAAGAGGGACTAGCGGGGTCACAGATACGCAGTATTTT.

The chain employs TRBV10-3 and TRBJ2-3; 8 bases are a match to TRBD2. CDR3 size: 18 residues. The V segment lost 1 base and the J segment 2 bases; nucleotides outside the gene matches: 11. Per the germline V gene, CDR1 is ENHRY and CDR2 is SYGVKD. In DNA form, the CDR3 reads TGTGCCATCAGTGAGTTTAGCTCGGCGGGGGGTATCACAGATACGCAGTATTTT. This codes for CAISEFSSAGGITDTQYF.

The CDR3 DNA reads TGTGCCAGCAGTTACTCGGCCAGTGTGAGCCACGGGAGGGGCTACACCTTC. It codes for CASSYSASVSHGRGYTF. This rearrangement joins TRBV6-8 to TRBJ1-2, with unresolved D. Germline V gives CDR1 MNHGY, CDR2 SAAAGT. This CDR3 spans 17 amino acids. V was trimmed by 0 bases and J by 8 bases, leaving 22 bases between them.